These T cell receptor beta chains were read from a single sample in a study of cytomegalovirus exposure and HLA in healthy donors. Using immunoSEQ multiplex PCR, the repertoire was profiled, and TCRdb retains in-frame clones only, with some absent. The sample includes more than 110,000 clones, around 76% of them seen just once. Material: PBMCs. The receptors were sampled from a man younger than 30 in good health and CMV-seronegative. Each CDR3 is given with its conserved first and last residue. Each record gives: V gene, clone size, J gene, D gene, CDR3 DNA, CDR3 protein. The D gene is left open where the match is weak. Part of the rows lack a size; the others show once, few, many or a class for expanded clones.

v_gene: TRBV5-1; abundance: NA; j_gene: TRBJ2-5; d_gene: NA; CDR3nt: TGCGCCAGCAGCTTGGCGGGACAGGGAGCCGCTAGCGGGCAAGAGACCCAGTACTTC; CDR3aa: CASSLAGQGAASGQETQYF
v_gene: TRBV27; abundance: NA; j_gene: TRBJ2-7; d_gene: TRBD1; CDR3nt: TGTGCCAGCAGTTTAGGACAGGGGGGCTACGAGCAGTACTTC; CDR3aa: CASSLGQGGYEQYF
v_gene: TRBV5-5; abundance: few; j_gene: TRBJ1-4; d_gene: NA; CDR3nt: TGTGCCAGCAGCTTGGATCTGCTTCGGGGGGCAACTAATGAAAAACTGTTTTTT; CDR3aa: CASSLDLLRGATNEKLFF
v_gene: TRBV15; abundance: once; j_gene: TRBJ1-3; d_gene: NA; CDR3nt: TGTGCCACCAGCATACCAGGACATCCTTCTGGAAACACCATATATTTT; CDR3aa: CATSIPGHPSGNTIYF
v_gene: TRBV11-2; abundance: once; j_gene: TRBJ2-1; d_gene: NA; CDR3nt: TGTGCCAGCAGGTCCGTCAGCTACAATGAGCAGTTCTTC; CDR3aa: CASRSVSYNEQFF
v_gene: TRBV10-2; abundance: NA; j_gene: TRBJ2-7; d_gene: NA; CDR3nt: TGCGCCAGCAGGAACGGGACAATCGGATCCGAGCAGTACTTC; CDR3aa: CASRNGTIGSEQYF
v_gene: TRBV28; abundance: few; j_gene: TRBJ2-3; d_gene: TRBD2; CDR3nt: TGTGCCAGCAGCCCTAGCGGGAGAAAGGGAGATACGCAGTATTTT; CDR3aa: CASSPSGRKGDTQYF
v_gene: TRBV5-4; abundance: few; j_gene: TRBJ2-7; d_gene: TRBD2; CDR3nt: TGTGCCAGCAGCTATGGGACTAGCGGATACGAGCAGTACTTC; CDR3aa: CASSYGTSGYEQYF
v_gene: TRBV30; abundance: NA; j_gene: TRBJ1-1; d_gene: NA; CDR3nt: TGTGCAGGAGCGGGGGTGGGAAACACTGAAGCTTTCTTT; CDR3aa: CAGAGVGNTEAFF
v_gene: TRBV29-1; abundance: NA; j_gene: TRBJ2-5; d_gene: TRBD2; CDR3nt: TGCAGCGTGGAACTAGCGAAGCAAGAGACCCAGTACTTC; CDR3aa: CSVELAKQETQYF
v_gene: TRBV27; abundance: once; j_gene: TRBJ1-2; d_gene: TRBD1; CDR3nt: TGTGCCAGCAGTCGACAGGGGGCTCAGTCTTTCTATGGCTACACCTTC; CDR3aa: CASSRQGAQSFYGYTF
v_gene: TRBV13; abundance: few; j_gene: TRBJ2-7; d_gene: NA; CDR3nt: TGTGCCAGCAGCTCCCGGCGGGCCTACGAGCAGTACTTC; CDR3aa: CASSSRRAYEQYF
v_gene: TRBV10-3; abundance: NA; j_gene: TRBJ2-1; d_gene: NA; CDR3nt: TGTGCCATCAGTGAAAGGGAGAATGAGCAGTTCTTC; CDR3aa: CAISERENEQFF
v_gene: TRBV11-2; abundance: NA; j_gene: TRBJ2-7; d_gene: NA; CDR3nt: TGTGCCAGCAGCTTACCCGTATACGAGCAGTACTTC; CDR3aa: CASSLPVYEQYF
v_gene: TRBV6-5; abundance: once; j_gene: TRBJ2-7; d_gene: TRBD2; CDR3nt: TGTGCCAGCAGGGTAGGAGCGGGAGCTGACGAGCAGTACTTC; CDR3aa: CASRVGAGADEQYF
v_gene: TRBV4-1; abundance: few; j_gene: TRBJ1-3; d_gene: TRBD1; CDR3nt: TGCGCCAGCAGCCCCACAGGGGCCTCTGGAAACACCATATATTTT; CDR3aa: CASSPTGASGNTIYF
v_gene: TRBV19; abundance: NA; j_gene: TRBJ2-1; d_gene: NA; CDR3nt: TGTGCCAGTAGTATTGCTCGGGACTCCTACAATGAGCAGTTCTTC; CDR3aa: CASSIARDSYNEQFF
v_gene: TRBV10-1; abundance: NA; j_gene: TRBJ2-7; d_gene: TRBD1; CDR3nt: TGCGCCAGCAGTGAGCCCGGGACAGGCGGGCCCTACGAGCAGTACTTC; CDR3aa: CASSEPGTGGPYEQYF
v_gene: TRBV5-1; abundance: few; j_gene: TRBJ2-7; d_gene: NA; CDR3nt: TGCGCCAGCAGTATTACCCCGGACAGCCCTTTCGAGCAGTACTTC; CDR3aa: CASSITPDSPFEQYF
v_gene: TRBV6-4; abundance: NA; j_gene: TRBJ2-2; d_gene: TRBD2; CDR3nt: TGTGCCAGCAGTGACTCACCAGCGGGGGTCACCGGGGAGCTGTTTTTT; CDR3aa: CASSDSPAGVTGELFF
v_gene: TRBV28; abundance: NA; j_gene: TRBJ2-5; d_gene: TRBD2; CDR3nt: TGTGCCAGCAGTCCCGGAGCGGGACAAGAGACCCAGTACTTC; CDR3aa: CASSPGAGQETQYF
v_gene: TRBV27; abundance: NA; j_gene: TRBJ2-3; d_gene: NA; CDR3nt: TGTGCCAGCAGTCCACAGGAGACCACGTATGGGTGGACCACAGATACGCAGTATTTT; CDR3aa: CASSPQETTYGWTTDTQYF
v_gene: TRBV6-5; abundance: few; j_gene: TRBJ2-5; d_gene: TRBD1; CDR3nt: TGTGCCAGCAGTCGGACAGGGGAGACCCAGTACTTC; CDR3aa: CASSRTGETQYF
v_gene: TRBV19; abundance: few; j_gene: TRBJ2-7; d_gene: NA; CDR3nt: TGTGCCAGTAGTATAGGACAGAGTCAGAACGAGCAGTACTTC; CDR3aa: CASSIGQSQNEQYF
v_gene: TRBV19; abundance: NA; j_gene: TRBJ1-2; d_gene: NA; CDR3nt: TGTGCCAGTAGTATATCCCACAGGGTTGAGGATGGCTACACCTTC; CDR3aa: CASSISHRVEDGYTF
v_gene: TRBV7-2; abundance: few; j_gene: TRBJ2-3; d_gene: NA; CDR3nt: TGTGCCAGCAGCTTATTCCCCCGGACGGGAAGTGCAGATACGCAGTATTTT; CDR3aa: CASSLFPRTGSADTQYF
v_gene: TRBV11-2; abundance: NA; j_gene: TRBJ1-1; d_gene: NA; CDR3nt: TGTGCCAGCAGCTCGGGACACGCGAACACTGAAGCTTTCTTT; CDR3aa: CASSSGHANTEAFF
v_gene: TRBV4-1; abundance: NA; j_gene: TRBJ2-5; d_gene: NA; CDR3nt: TGCGCCAGCAGCCAAGAGGTCCCTAGCGCCCAAGAGACCCAGTACTTC; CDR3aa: CASSQEVPSAQETQYF
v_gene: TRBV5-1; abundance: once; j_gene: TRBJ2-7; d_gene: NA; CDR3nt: TGCGCCAGCAGCCAGGGAAGGGACTTAGGCTCCTACGAGCAGTACTTC; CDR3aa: CASSQGRDLGSYEQYF
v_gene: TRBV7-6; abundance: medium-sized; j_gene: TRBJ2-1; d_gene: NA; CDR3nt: TGTGCCAGCAGCTTAGCCGTTGGCCTAGTCGATCACAATGAGCAGTTCTTC; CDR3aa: CASSLAVGLVDHNEQFF
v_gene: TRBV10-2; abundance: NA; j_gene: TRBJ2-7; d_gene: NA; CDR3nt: TGCGCCAGCAGTGAGGTGGACAGAGTCTCCTACGAGCAGTACTTC; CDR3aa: CASSEVDRVSYEQYF
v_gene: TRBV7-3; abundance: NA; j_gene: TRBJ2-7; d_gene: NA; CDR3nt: TGTGCCAGCAGCCTAGTATCGGGGGACTACGAGCAGTACTTC; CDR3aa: CASSLVSGDYEQYF
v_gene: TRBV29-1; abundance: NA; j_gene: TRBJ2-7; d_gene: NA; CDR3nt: TGCAGCGCCGGCAGCGGAGACTACGAGCAGTACTTC; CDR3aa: CSAGSGDYEQYF
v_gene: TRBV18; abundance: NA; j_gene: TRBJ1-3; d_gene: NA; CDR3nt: TGTGCCAGCTCACCAAGCGCAGGGCCTGGAAACACCATATATTTT; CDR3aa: CASSPSAGPGNTIYF
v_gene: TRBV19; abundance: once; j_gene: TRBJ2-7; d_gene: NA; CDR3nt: TGTGCCAGTAGTACGGCAGGCCCCTACGAGCAGTACTTC; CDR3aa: CASSTAGPYEQYF
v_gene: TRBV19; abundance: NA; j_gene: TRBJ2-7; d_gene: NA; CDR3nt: TGTGCCAGTAGTATAGCAGGGAACGAGCAGTACTTC; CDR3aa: CASSIAGNEQYF
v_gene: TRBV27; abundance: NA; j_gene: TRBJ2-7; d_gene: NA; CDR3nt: TGTGCCAGCAGTCCCGGCTTAGCGAGCTCCTACGAGCAGTACTTC; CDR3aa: CASSPGLASSYEQYF
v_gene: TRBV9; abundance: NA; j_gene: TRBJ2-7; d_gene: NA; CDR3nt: TGTGCCAGCAGCGTTACCCCTTTAGCATACGAGCAGTACTTC; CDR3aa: CASSVTPLAYEQYF
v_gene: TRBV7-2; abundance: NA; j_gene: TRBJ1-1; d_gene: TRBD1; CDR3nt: TGTGCCAGCAGCTTAACGGCAGGGGGGACAGGTGAGGCTTTCTTT; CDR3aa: CASSLTAGGTGEAFF
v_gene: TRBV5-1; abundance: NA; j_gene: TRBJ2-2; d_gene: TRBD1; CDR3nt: TGCGCCAGCGAAATGGGACAGGTTCTGAACACCGGGGAGCTGTTTTTT; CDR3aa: CASEMGQVLNTGELFF
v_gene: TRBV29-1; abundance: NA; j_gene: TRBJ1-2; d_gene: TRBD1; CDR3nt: TGCAGCGCCCGGACAGGGGTTATCTATGGCTACACCTTC; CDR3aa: CSARTGVIYGYTF
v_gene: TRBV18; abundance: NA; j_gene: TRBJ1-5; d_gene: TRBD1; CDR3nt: TGTGCCAGCTCACCGGACAGGGGCCAGCCCCAGCATTTT; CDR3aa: CASSPDRGQPQHF
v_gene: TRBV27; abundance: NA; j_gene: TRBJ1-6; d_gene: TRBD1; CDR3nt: TGTGCCAGCAATCGGGACAGAAATTCACCCCTCCACTTT; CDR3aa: CASNRDRNSPLHF
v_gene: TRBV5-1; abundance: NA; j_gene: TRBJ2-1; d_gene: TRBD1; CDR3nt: TGCGCCAGCAGCTTTACGGGACAGGGCTACAATGAGCAGTTCTTC; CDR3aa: CASSFTGQGYNEQFF
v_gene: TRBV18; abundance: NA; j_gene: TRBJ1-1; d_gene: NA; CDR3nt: TGTGCCAGCTCACAACAGGGTTTGAACACTGAAGCTTTCTTT; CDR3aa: CASSQQGLNTEAFF
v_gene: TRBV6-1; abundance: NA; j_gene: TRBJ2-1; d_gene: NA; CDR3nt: TGTGCCAGCAGTGAAGCGGGGGCAAGGGACAATGAGCAGTTCTTC; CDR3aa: CASSEAGARDNEQFF
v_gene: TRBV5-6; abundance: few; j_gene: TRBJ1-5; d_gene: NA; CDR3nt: TGTGCCAGCAGCTTGGCCCTAGGGGGTACAGTTCAGCCCCAGCATTTT; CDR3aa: CASSLALGGTVQPQHF
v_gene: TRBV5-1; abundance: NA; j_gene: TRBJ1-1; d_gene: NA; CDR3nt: TGCGCCAGCAGCCCGGCGGGGAGCACTGAAGCTTTCTTT; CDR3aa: CASSPAGSTEAFF
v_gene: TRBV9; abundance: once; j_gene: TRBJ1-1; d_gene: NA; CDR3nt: TGTGCCAGCAGCGATATCAGGGGTCTTGTCGCTGAAGCTTTCTTT; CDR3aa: CASSDIRGLVAEAFF
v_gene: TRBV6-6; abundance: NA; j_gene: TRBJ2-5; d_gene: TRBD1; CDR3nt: TGTGCCAGCAGACGGGACAGGGGGAACCAAGAGACCCAGTACTTC; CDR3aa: CASRRDRGNQETQYF
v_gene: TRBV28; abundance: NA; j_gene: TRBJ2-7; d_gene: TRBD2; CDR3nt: TGTGCCAGCAGTTCCAGCGGGAGTGCCCCCTACGAGCAGTACTTC; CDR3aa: CASSSSGSAPYEQYF
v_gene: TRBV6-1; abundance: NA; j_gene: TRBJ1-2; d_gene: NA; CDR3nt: TGTGCCAGCAGTGAACCCGGCCGGAGGCAGCCTACAAACTATGGCTACACCTTC; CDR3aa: CASSEPGRRQPTNYGYTF
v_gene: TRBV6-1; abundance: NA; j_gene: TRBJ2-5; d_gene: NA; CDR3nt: TGTGCCAGCAGTGAGGGCGGGTTCCAAGAGACCCAGTACTTC; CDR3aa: CASSEGGFQETQYF
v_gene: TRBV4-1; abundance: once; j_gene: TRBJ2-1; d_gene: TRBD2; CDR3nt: TGCGCCAGCAGCCAAGCCGGGACTAGACCTAACAATGAGCAGTTCTTC; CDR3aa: CASSQAGTRPNNEQFF
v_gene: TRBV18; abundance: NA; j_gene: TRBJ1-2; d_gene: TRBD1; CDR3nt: TGTGCCAGCTCACTTTTGACAGGGGCGGACTATGGCTACACCTTC; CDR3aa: CASSLLTGADYGYTF